This T cell receptor (beta chain) was found in a study of tumor-infiltrating lymphocytes in glioblastoma multiforme. Three nested ARM-PCR rounds with V-beta and C-beta primers built TCRB libraries. TCRB cDNA was made from 0.4 to 0.65 ug total RNA. No unique molecular identifiers were described for these TCRB libraries. TCRdb reprocessed the multiplex PCR reads via MiXCR and lists one record per CDR3 protein. This sample has approximately 10,000 distinct CDR3 sequences, with 55% to 80% found just once. The CDR3 runs 16 residues. Germline assignment: CDR1 SGHKS and CDR2 YYEKEE (reference sequence). As for this clonotype: Its target is not known. At one end, the junction sequence differs from germline, possibly due to a read error.

General study findings and limits: Only one glioblastoma patient had TCR and mutation analysis. Detected clone frequencies may not reflect cell counts, being RNA-based.

This clonotype was obtained from a male donor with glioblastoma. Specimen: brain tumor tissue. The chain employs TRBV5-5 and TRBJ2-2; D is possibly TRBD2 (5 bases). For the CDR3, the DNA is TGTGCCAGCAGCTTGGAGCCAACGGCGAGCACCGGGGAGCTTTTTTTT. Translated: CASSLEPTASTGELFF.